These 25 T cell receptor beta chains were all obtained from the same sample, sequenced in a study of blood T cell repertoires in COVID-19. Profiled with immunoSEQ multiplex PCR; TCRdb holds only in-frame clones, not every one. The table has some 170,000 clones, 80% to 90% seen once. The sequenced material came from PBMCs or T cells enriched from blood (not recorded which). Every receptor here comes from a man between 50 and 59 years old who had recovered from COVID-19.

This sequence joins TRBV6-5 and TRBJ2-3, with 11 bases aligning to TRBD2. CDR1 and CDR2 from the germline V gene are MNHEY and SVGAGI. The CDR3 sequence is 15 residues long. With V trimmed by 6 bases and J by 6 bases, 8 bases remained unmatched. In DNA, the CDR3 is TGTGCCAGCAGCTTACTAGCGGGGGTAGGGGATACGCAGTATTTT. Protein sequence: CASSLLAGVGDTQYF.

The chain employs TRBV18 and TRBJ2-7, with 8 bases identical to TRBD1. Germline CDR1 reads KGHSH; CDR2 reads LQKENI. The CDR3 spans 16 residues. Losses at the gene ends were 0 bases for V and 2 bases for J; bases not matched to a gene: 6. CDR3 coding DNA: TGTGCCAGCTCACCACCGCAGGGGGCTATCACCTACGAGCAGTACTTC. Amino acids: CASSPPQGAITYEQYF.

The CDR3 here is CASSRQSTNEKLFF. Written as DNA, the CDR3 is TGCGCCAGCAGCAGACAATCAACTAATGAAAAACTGTTTTTT. The J gene is TRBJ1-4, the V gene TRBV5-1; D gene uncertain. This CDR3 comprises 14 residues. V lost 4 bases and J lost 0, with 7 bases in between. Germline CDR1 reads SGHRS; CDR2 reads YFSETQ.

The genes are TRBV28 and TRBJ2-2; D is uncertain. CDR3 size: 12 residues. Germline loops: CDR1 MDHEN, CDR2 SYDVKM. Trimming removed 6 bases at V and 7 bases at J, with 9 bases between. CDR3 DNA: TGTGCCAGCAGCCCCCGTGTCGGGGAGCTGTTTTTT. The encoded protein is CASSPRVGELFF.

V usage is TRBV5-1 and J usage is TRBJ2-5; 15 bases fit TRBD2. This CDR3 comprises 17 residues. Germline loops: CDR1 SGHRS, CDR2 YFSETQ. The trim removed 4 bases at V and 5 bases at J, leaving 9 bases unmatched. CDR3 in amino acids: CASSGGLAGGPTETQYF. CDR3 sequence (DNA): TGCGCCAGCAGCGGCGGACTAGCGGGGGGGCCGACCGAGACCCAGTACTTC.

V and J are TRBV6-4 and TRBJ2-4, with a weak D call TRBD2 (5 bases). Trimming left V 2 bases short and J 2 bases short, with 13 bases between. Germline V gene data show CDR1 as MRHNA and CDR2 as SNTAGT. This CDR3 is 16 amino acids long. The CDR3 DNA follows: TGTGCCAGCAGTGACCGTCTACGGGAATCCAAAAACATTCAGTACTTC. This translates into CASSDRLRESKNIQYF.

The genes are TRBV28 and TRBJ1-5, with D unclear. Trimming took off 8 bases at V and 1 base at J, with 6 bases between the two ends. The CDR3 has 12 residues. Germline loops: CDR1 MDHEN, CDR2 SYDVKM. CDR3 in amino acids: CASAVSNQPQHF. DNA for the CDR3: TGTGCCAGCGCGGTAAGCAATCAGCCCCAGCATTTT.

This clone was detected only a few times. This chain links TRBV3-1 (or the pseudogene TRBV3-2) with TRBJ2-2; D possibly corresponds to TRBD2 (5 bases). Germline-derived CDR1 and CDR2 are LGHDT and YNNKEL (reference sequence). Trimming took 0 bases from V and 6 from J, leaving 14 bases between them. This CDR3 region has 16 residues. The CDR3 DNA reads as TGTGCCAGCAGCCAAGATCCTAGCCGTAGGTCCGGGGAGCTGTTTTTT. This sequence encodes CASSQDPSRRSGELFF.

The genes are TRBV5-1 and TRBJ1-1; TRBD1 aligns across 7 bases. The germline V gene has CDR1 SGHRS and CDR2 YFSETQ. Trimming took 2 bases from V and 6 from J; bases not matched to a gene: 10. The CDR3 runs 15 residues. CDR3 nucleotides: TGCGCCAGCAGCTTTCCGCCGGGACAGCTCCCTGAAGCTTTCTTT. Its protein is CASSFPPGQLPEAFF.

The V call is TRBV19, the J call TRBJ1-2; D uncertain. Germline-derived CDR1 and CDR2 are LNHDA and SQIVND (reference sequence). The CDR3 contains 14 residues. The V and J ends lost 7 bases and 0 bases respectively, with 12 bases between them. CDR3 sequence (DNA): TGTGCCAGTAATGTGAGGCCGACTAACTATGGCTACACCTTC. It yields the protein CASNVRPTNYGYTF.

This clone has only a few counts. This specimen includes other DNA sequences encoding the same CDR3. The V gene is TRBV19, the J gene TRBJ1-2; D possibly corresponds to TRBD1 (5 bases). CDR3 length: 12 residues. Trimming removed 4 bases at V and 4 bases at J, with 7 bases between. Germline lookup yields CDR1 LNHDA and CDR2 SQIVND (reference sequence). As DNA, the CDR3 is TGTGCCAGTAGTACCAGGGTCTATGGCTACACCTTC. The encoded protein is CASSTRVYGYTF.

This chain joins TRBV7-9 and TRBJ2-1, with TRBD2 identical over 9 bases. The CDR3 is 14 amino acids. The J segment lost 8 bases and the V segment lost 0 bases, leaving 2 bases of the junction unmatched. Germline CDR1 reads SEHNR; CDR2 reads FQNEAQ (reference sequence). The CDR3 DNA follows: TGTGCCAGCAGCTTAGCCCGGACTAGCGATGAGCAGTTCTTC. This codes for CASSLARTSDEQFF.

V gene TRBV3-1 (or the pseudogene TRBV3-2) combines with J gene TRBJ2-7, with 10 bases identical to TRBD1. Trimming cost V 2 bases and J 5 bases; bases outside gene matches: 6. The CDR3 runs to 15 residues. From germline, CDR1 is LGHDT and CDR2 YNNKEL (reference sequence). This CDR3 reads CASSQHRDRGNEQYF. For the CDR3, the DNA is TGTGCCAGCAGCCAACACCGGGACAGGGGTAACGAGCAGTACTTC.

A single count supports this clone. The chain is built from TRBV5-8 and TRBJ1-2; possible D gene TRBD1, 5 bases. The germline CDR1 and CDR2 sequences are SGHTS and YDEGEE. Trimming stripped 2 bases from V and 9 bases from J, with 17 bases between. The CDR3 runs to 14 residues. The CDR3 DNA reads as TGTGCCAGCAGCTTCCCCGGGACGGGGGGGAGCTACACCTTC. Translated, it gives CASSFPGTGGSYTF.

The chain employs TRBV5-1 and TRBJ1-1, with a tentative D call TRBD1 (6 bases). The germline V and J ends were trimmed by 3 bases and 1 base, with 10 bases remaining between them. The germline V gene encodes CDR1 SGHRS and CDR2 YFSETQ. This CDR3 region has 14 residues. The CDR3 DNA sequence: TGCGCCAGCAGCTCGGGACATCGGAACACTGAAGCTTTCTTT. Residues: CASSSGHRNTEAFF.

This chain uses TRBV9 with TRBJ2-7; the D is unclear. The CDR3 runs to 15 residues. The V gene's germline CDR1 is SGDLS and CDR2 YYNGEE. The V and J ends lost 2 bases and 1 base respectively, with 13 bases between them. The CDR3 coding sequence is TGTGCCAGCAGCGTTTCCTGGGCAGGATCCTACGAGCAGTACTTC. As protein: CASSVSWAGSYEQYF. Variable domain in full (rest from reference TRBV9 and TRBJ2-7): DSGVTQTPKHLITATGQRVTLRCSPRSGDLSVYWYQQSLDQGLQFLIQYYNGEERAKGNILERFSAQQFPDLHSELNLSSLELGDSALYFCASSVSWAGSYEQYFGPGTRLTVT.

This clone showed up just a few times. This chain joins TRBV7-9 and TRBJ1-1; D uncertain. V shed 5 bases and J shed 11 bases, with 18 bases lying between them. This CDR3 contains 13 residues. Germline-derived CDR1 and CDR2 are SEHNR and FQNEAQ (reference sequence). The CDR3 reads CASSPGGRVGAFF. As DNA, the CDR3 is TGTGCCAGCAGCCCAGGCGGGAGGGTGGGCGCTTTCTTT.

The J gene is TRBJ1-4, the V gene TRBV29-1, with D unresolved. V was cut by 3 bases and J by 8 bases, with 7 bases left in between. The germline gives CDR1 SQVTM, CDR2 ANQGSEA. There are 11 residues in the CDR3. CDR3 in amino acids: CSVDWQEKLFF. For the CDR3, the DNA is TGCAGCGTTGACTGGCAGGAAAAACTGTTTTTT.

The rearrangement joins TRBV5-4 to TRBJ1-6, with 8 bases matching TRBD1. V gave up 0 bases and J gave up 5 bases; unmatched junction bases: 7. CDR3 length: 17 amino acids. Germline V CDR1 and CDR2: SGHNT, YYREEE (reference sequence). CDR3 in amino acids: CASSLAQGAQDNSPLHF. CDR3 nucleotides: TGTGCCAGCAGCTTGGCTCAGGGGGCCCAAGATAATTCACCCCTCCACTTT.

V gene TRBV29-1 combines with J gene TRBJ1-3, with D possibly being TRBD1 (6 bases). Germline values: CDR1 SQVTM, CDR2 ANQGSEA. The germline V and J ends were trimmed by 4 bases and 6 bases, with 10 bases remaining between them. The CDR3 extends over 12 amino acids. The DNA for the CDR3 is TGCAGCGTTGTTTGGACAGCAAACACCATATATTTT. It translates to CSVVWTANTIYF. The variable domain in full, with the rest retrieved from reference TRBV29-1 and TRBJ1-3, is SAVISQKPSRDICQRGTSLTIQCQVDSQVTMMFWYRQQPGQSLTLIATANQGSEATYESGFVIDKFPISRPNLTFSTLTVSNMSPEDSSIYLCSVVWTANTIYFGEGSWLTVV.

This clone was detected once. The chain is built from TRBV6-2 or TRBV6-3 and TRBJ1-6; D is perhaps TRBD1 (5 bases). Per germline, CDR1 MNHEY and CDR2 SVGEGT. V lost 5 bases to trimming and J lost 9 bases, with 20 bases between them. The CDR3 sequence is 16 residues long. CDR3 nucleotide sequence: TGTGCCAGCAGTCCCCGGGGCCGGGGGATAATTTCACCCCTCCACTTT. Protein sequence: CASSPRGRGIISPLHF.

The rearrangement links TRBV7-2 to TRBJ2-1; 10 bases map to TRBD2. CDR3 length: 16 residues. V was clipped by 5 bases and J by 0 bases; unmatched bases: 4. Germline V CDR1 and CDR2: SGHTA, FQGNSA. The DNA for the CDR3 is TGTGCCAGCAGCGTACTAGCGGGGAGCTCCTACAATGAGCAGTTCTTC. The encoded protein is CASSVLAGSSYNEQFF.

In regard to this clone: Distinct nucleotide sequences in the sample also encode this CDR3. This chain links TRBV15 with TRBJ2-7; D is possibly TRBD2 (7 bases). Between the trimmed V and J ends, which lost 0 bases and 7 bases, there was a span of 13 bases. This CDR3 comprises 14 residues. Germline V gene sequence: CDR1 LNHNV, CDR2 YYDKDF (reference sequence). The CDR3 loop is CATSREGGAREQYF. The CDR3 coding sequence is TGTGCCACCAGCAGAGAGGGGGGGGCGCGTGAGCAGTACTTC. Looking up the rest from reference TRBV15 and TRBJ2-7 gives the full variable domain: DAMVIQNPRYQVTQFGKPVTLSCSQTLNHNVMYWYQQKSSQAPKLLFHYYDKDFNNEADTPDNFQSRRPNTSFCFLDIRSPGLGDTAMYLCATSREGGAREQYFGPGTRLTVT.

This chain joins TRBV30 and TRBJ1-3; D unclear. V was shortened by 2 bases and J by 9 bases, with 8 bases between the two germline ends. This CDR3 contains 11 residues. CDR1 is GTSNPN and CDR2 is SVGIG in the germline V gene (reference sequence). The CDR3 coding sequence is TGTGCCTGGAGTACCCCGGGCACCATATATTTT. Translating it yields CAWSTPGTIYF. The variable domain in full, completed from reference TRBV30 and TRBJ1-3, reads SQTIHQWPATLVQPVGSPLSLECTVEGTSNPNLYWYRQAAGRGLQLLFYSVGIGQISSEVPQNLSASRPQDRQFILSSKKLLLSDSGFYLCAWSTPGTIYFGEGSWLTVV.

This clone was seen repeatedly, ten times or more. The chain combines TRBV2 with TRBJ2-2, with 7 bases that match TRBD1. CDR1 is SNHLY, CDR2 FYNNEI, per germline. V was pared by 7 bases and J by 6 bases, with 11 bases of the junction left unmatched. The CDR3 is made up of 15 amino acids. As DNA, the CDR3 is TGTGCCAGCACAATGAAAGGGCAGGGGGCCGGGGAGCTGTTTTTT. Protein product: CASTMKGQGAGELFF.